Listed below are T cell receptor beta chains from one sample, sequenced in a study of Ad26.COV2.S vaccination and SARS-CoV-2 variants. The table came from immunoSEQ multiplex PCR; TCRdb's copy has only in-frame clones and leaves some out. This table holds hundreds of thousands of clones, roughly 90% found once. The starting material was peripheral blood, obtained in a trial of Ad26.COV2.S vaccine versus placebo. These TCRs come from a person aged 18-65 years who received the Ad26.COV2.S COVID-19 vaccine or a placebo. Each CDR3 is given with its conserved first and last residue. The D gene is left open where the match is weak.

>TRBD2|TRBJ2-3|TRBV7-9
CASSRTSGVTDTQYF
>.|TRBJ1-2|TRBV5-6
CASSLLGDYGYTF
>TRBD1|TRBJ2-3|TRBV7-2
CASSPDRGLTDTQYF
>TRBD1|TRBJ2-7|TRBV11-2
CASSPRQGPYEQYF
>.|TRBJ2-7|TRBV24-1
CATSGVTGYEQYF
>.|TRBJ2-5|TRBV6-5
CASTSGVVETQYF
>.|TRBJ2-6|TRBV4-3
CASSQEEGSGANVLTF
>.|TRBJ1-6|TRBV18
CASSPNSARNNSPLHF
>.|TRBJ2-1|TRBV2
CASSEILARGGDEQFF
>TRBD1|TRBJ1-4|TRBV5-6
CASSLTQGFNEKLFF
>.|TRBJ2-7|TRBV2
CASTVGGHSYEQYF
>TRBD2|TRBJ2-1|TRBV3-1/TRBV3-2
CASSQEWASGGNEQFF
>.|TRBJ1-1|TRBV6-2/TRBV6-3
CASSYPGHMVGEAFF
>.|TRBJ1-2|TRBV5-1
CASSLATELNYGYTF
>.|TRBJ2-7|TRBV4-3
CANNTTGPKLPPYEQYF
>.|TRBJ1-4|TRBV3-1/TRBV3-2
CASSSPGGEKLFF
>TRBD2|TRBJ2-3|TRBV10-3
CAISESTSGSPDTQYF
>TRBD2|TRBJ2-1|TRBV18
CASSPPGLAGSYNEQFF
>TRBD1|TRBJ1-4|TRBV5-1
CASRPDRATNEKLFF
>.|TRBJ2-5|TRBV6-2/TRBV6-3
CASSSTGQGKTQYF
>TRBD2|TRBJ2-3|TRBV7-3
CASSLAGVGASTDTQYF
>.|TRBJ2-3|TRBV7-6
CASSLVPLDTQYF
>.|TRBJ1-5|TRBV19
CASRPLDSNQPQHF
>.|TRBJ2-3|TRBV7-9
CASSSKWTDTQYF
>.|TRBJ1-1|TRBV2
CARRQAEVEAFF
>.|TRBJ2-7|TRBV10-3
CAISVPGGYEQYF
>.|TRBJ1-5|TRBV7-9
CASSLEGGNQPQHF
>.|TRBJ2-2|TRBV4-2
CASSPPTGELFF
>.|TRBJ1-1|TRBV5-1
CASSSGWGSFF